The 2 T cell receptor beta chains listed next were all sequenced from one sample in a study of high-grade serous ovarian cancer treatment subgroups. Tumor tissue was taken before any definitive surgery or chemotherapy was given. Sequencing was performed with immunoSEQ multiplex PCR; in TCRdb, only in-frame clones are kept and a portion is missing. The table has some 33,000 clones, approximately 81% seen once; the top ten hold roughly 3.2%. The sequenced sample was tumor tissue. These receptors were obtained from a human donor with high-grade serous ovarian cancer.

The chain employs TRBV5-4 and TRBJ2-1, with 10 bases matching TRBD2. CDR1 SGHNT and CDR2 YYREEE come from the germline V gene (reference sequence). CDR3 length: 15 amino acids. With V trimmed by 2 bases and J by 8 bases, 7 bases remained unmatched. This CDR3 reads CASSFRLAGVDEQFF. The CDR3 DNA sequence: TGTGCCAGCAGCTTTCGGCTAGCGGGAGTGGATGAGCAGTTCTTC. The full variable domain, completed using reference TRBV5-4 and TRBJ2-1, is ETGVTQSPTHLIKTRGQQVTLRCSSQSGHNTVSWYQQALGQGPQFIFQYYREEENGRGNFPPRFSGLQFPNYSSELNVNALELDDSALYLCASSFRLAGVDEQFFGPGTRLTVL.

This chain joins TRBV7-2 and TRBJ2-7; D uncertain. The CDR3 contains 14 residues. Trimming shortened V by 3 bases and J by 1 base, and 10 bases separated the two germline ends. Looked up from germline, CDR1 is SGHTA and CDR2 is FQGNSA. CDR3: CASSFDLNSYEQYF. CDR3 nucleotides: TGTGCCAGCAGCTTTGATTTAAATTCCTACGAGCAGTACTTC.